This T cell receptor beta chain was captured in a study of blood T cell repertoires in COVID-19 (dated by TCRdb to the early 2020s). About the study as a whole: Samples covering the acute and convalescent phases of COVID-19 were provided by collaborators in the United States, Italy and Spain. Samples came from the ongoing ImmuneRACE study (first 160 participants) plus 1,254 subjects from 6 global collaborators. Nearly every sample came with metadata listing a de-identified subject ID, COVID-19 status, age in years and sex. Where HLA class I and class II types were available, the types were taken from metadata supplied by the sample provider, not from assay-based typing. Subjects who had been exposed to COVID-19, were actively infected with it, or had recovered from it provided the deeply sampled blood TCRbeta repertoires that made up the dataset. The material from the prospective study consisted of cDNA or gDNA derived from T cells, B-cell-depleted T cells, or PBMCs. A freely available public database, intended as a resource for researchers studying the immune response to SARS-CoV-2, is where the repertoires were released.

One collaborating source in Seattle enrolled patients during active infection and followed them longitudinally through the course of disease. Collaborating institutions collected whole blood in K2EDTA tubes following their own protocols. For TCRbeta analysis, collaborators shipped samples in one of three forms: frozen whole blood, isolated PBMCs, or DNA extracted from either of those sample types. A single count supports this clone. What antigen it recognizes has not been identified. No base qualities exist here, and no much larger clone lies one base off it. TCRbeta CDR3 regions were amplified from genomic DNA using the immunoSEQ Assay, a bias-controlled multiplex PCR. Turning to the authors' computational methods: Nucleated cell counts per sample were estimated from amplification of reference gene primers within the assay. Sequence reads were collapsed and filtered to measure the absolute abundance of every unique TCRbeta CDR3 rearrangement. Productive Simpson clonality was computed per sample as the square root of Simpson's diversity index over productive rearrangements. In TCRdb, the immuneACCESS table is reduced to in-frame sequences with V and J assigned. These tables do not hold every clone; where another copy was compared, an unresolved V gene accounts for under half, and the others remain unexplained. The V and J calls and clone size come from that table; D and trimming were worked out from the DNA. Across this sample there are 250,000 to 350,000 clones, with around nine tenths seen only once. The leading ten clones occupy about 11% of the sample.

Overall results and qualifications from the work: Clinical and demographic metadata were provided uncurated, with the amount varying by source and participant.

The junction shows trimming of 1 base on V and 8 bases on J, and the gene matches do not reach 4 bases of it. CDR1 and CDR2 (SGHRS, YFSETQ) derive from the germline V gene. The CDR3 sequence holds 15 residues, the cysteine and phenylalanine included. Only CDR3 DNA remains: 45 bases, in frame from the first base. The rearrangement joined TRBV5-1 to TRBJ2-2; 11 central nucleotides agree with TRBD2. The sample was peripheral blood. The origin of this receptor is a woman aged 25 to 45 with COVID-19, enrolled during active disease. The DNA is as follows: TGCGCCAGCAGCTTGACTAGCGGGAGTTCGGGGGAGCTGTTTTTT. This yields the protein CASSLTSGSSGELFF.